The 14 T cell receptor beta chains presented below share a single source sample, sequenced in a study of OX40 agonist ivuxolimab in advanced cancers. TCRdb's copy holds only in-frame clones and misses some; the assay was immunoSEQ multiplex PCR. The sample lists more than 50,000 clones, around 80% seen once, with around 4.5% in the top ten. The material was CD4+ or CD8+ T cells sorted from blood, obtained in a trial of the OX40 agonist ivuxolimab. These receptors all stem from an adult with an advanced solid tumor such as melanoma, head and neck, liver or kidney cancer.

The sample holds a few counts of this clone. The chain employs TRBV30 and TRBJ2-6; TRBD1 matches at 7 bases. Germline CDR1 reads GTSNPN; CDR2 reads SVGIG (reference sequence). The CDR3 consists of 17 residues. V lost 2 bases to trimming and J lost 3 bases; unmatched junction nucleotides: 10. CDR3 protein: CAWSRDRVRGGANVLTF. The CDR3 DNA is TGTGCCTGGAGTCGAGACAGGGTTAGAGGTGGGGCCAACGTCCTGACTTTC.

The chain recombines TRBV6-5 with TRBJ1-6, with a weak D call TRBD1 (6 bases). From germline, CDR1 is MNHEY and CDR2 SVGAGI. This CDR3 spans 14 amino acids. Trimming took off 5 bases at V and 14 bases at J, with 19 bases between the two ends. CDR3 protein: CASSESGGAGSLHF. Written as DNA, the CDR3 is TGTGCCAGCAGTGAATCCGGGGGCGCCGGGTCCCTCCACTTT.

The chain couples TRBV7-2 to TRBJ1-1; D is perhaps TRBD1 (5 bases). The CDR3 has 13 residues. The germline gives CDR1 SGHTA, CDR2 FQGNSA. Trimming took 1 base from V and 4 from J, leaving 7 bases between them. The CDR3 coding sequence is TGTGCCAGCAGCTTAGGGGGGAGCACTGAAGCTTTCTTT. It encodes CASSLGGSTEAFF.

This clone was detected once. V gene TRBV5-5 combines with J gene TRBJ1-1; TRBD1 agrees at 8 bases. Germline-derived CDR1 and CDR2 are SGHKS and YYEKEE (reference sequence). V gave up 0 bases and J gave up 4 bases; unmatched junction bases: 2. The CDR3 is 14 residues long. CDR3 loop: CASSLEQGATEAFF. CDR3 coding DNA: TGTGCCAGCAGCTTGGAGCAGGGGGCCACTGAAGCTTTCTTT.

The V gene is TRBV18, the J gene TRBJ1-2, with 10 bases aligning to TRBD1. This CDR3 contains 16 residues. Germline CDR1 KGHSH, CDR2 LQKENI. Losses at the gene ends were 6 bases for V and 2 bases for J; bases not matched to a gene: 9. The CDR3 sequence: CASSLQLDRGNYGYTF. The CDR3 DNA reads as TGTGCCAGCTCTCTCCAACTGGACAGGGGGAACTATGGCTACACCTTC.

The chain couples TRBV5-1 to TRBJ1-1; D perhaps matches TRBD1 (6 bases). Germline assignment: CDR1 SGHRS and CDR2 YFSETQ. The CDR3 runs 16 residues. V was pared by 1 base and J by 1 base, with 14 bases between. This chain's CDR3 is CASSLMGRGENTEAFF. Written as DNA, the CDR3 is TGCGCCAGCAGCTTGATGGGCAGGGGCGAGAACACTGAAGCTTTCTTT.

The chain is built from TRBV19 and TRBJ1-2; D remains unclear. Germline V gene sequence: CDR1 LNHDA, CDR2 SQIVND (reference sequence). V was clipped by 7 bases and J by 5 bases, with 14 bases between them. This CDR3 has 13 amino acids. CDR3 sequence: CASNPAGLYGYTF. The CDR3 DNA follows: TGTGCCAGTAACCCGGCGGGGTTGTATGGCTACACCTTC.

V is TRBV6-6 and J is TRBJ2-5; D unresolved. The CDR3 length is 11 residues. V was clipped by 0 bases and J by 8 bases, with 4 bases between them. Germline V gives CDR1 MNHNY, CDR2 SVGAGI (reference sequence). CDR3 DNA sequence: TGTGCCAGCAGTTACTCGGATACCCAGTACTTC. Protein product: CASSYSDTQYF.

The chain carries TRBV30 and TRBJ1-2; unclear D gene. The CDR3 spans 14 residues. CDR1 is GTSNPN and CDR2 is SVGIG in the germline V gene (reference sequence). V dropped 2 bases and J dropped 0 bases, with 10 bases sitting between them. The CDR3 protein is CAWSQYRTNYGYTF. The CDR3 region has the DNA TGTGCCTGGAGTCAGTACAGAACTAACTATGGCTACACCTTC.

The chain carries TRBV19 and TRBJ1-4, with D possibly TRBD1 on 5 matching bases. The germline gives CDR1 LNHDA, CDR2 SQIVND (reference sequence). Trimming removed 3 bases at V and 7 bases at J, with 12 bases between. The length of the CDR3 is 14 residues. The CDR3, as DNA: TGTGCCAGTAGTATTTGGGGGGATGGTGAAAAACTGTTTTTT. As protein: CASSIWGDGEKLFF. The variable domain in full, with the rest retrieved from reference TRBV19 and TRBJ1-4, is DGGITQSPKYLFRKEGQNVTLSCEQNLNHDAMYWYRQDPGQGLRLIYYSQIVNDFQKGDIAEGYSVSREKKESFPLTVTSAQKNPTAFYLCASSIWGDGEKLFFGSGTQLSVL.

The rearrangement joins TRBV19 to TRBJ1-5, with 8 bases identical to TRBD1. This CDR3 has 14 residues. The ends lost 5 bases at V and 7 bases at J; junction bases unmatched: 7. CDR1 and CDR2 (germline): LNHDA, SQIVND (reference sequence). As DNA, the CDR3 is TGTGCCAGTAGTCGCGGACAGGGAGAGCAGCCCCAGCATTTT. Residues: CASSRGQGEQPQHF. The whole variable domain, filled in from reference TRBV19 and TRBJ1-5, reads DGGITQSPKYLFRKEGQNVTLSCEQNLNHDAMYWYRQDPGQGLRLIYYSQIVNDFQKGDIAEGYSVSREKKESFPLTVTSAQKNPTAFYLCASSRGQGEQPQHFGDGTRLSIL.

The chain carries TRBV7-8 and TRBJ2-7; no reliable D call. V was clipped by 0 bases and J by 8 bases, with 5 bases between them. The germline gives CDR1 SGHVS, CDR2 FQNEAQ. The CDR3 covers 11 residues. As DNA, the CDR3 is TGTGCCAGCAGCTTAGCCGAAAAGCAGTACTTC. This gives the protein CASSLAEKQYF.

The gene calls are TRBV4-3 and TRBJ2-4, with D possibly TRBD2 on 6 matching bases. The CDR3 totals 17 residues. Germline-derived CDR1 and CDR2 are LGHNA and YSLEER. V lost 0 bases and J 2 bases, leaving 14 bases between the germline ends. This CDR3 is CASSQDGGWGTKNIQYF. As DNA, the CDR3 is TGCGCCAGCAGCCAAGACGGGGGTTGGGGGACCAAAAACATTCAGTACTTC.

There are a few counts of this clone. This chain uses TRBV5-1 with TRBJ1-3; D possibly corresponds to TRBD1 (6 bases). There are 16 residues in the CDR3. The germline CDR1 and CDR2 sequences are SGHRS and YFSETQ. The V and J ends lost 5 bases and 0 bases respectively, with 15 bases between them. The CDR3 DNA is TGCGCCAGCAGTCGGGGGGCAGCTTCCTCTGGAAACACCATATATTTT. This gives the protein CASSRGAASSGNTIYF.